The clone carrying this TCR beta chain has only a few counts. The antigen is undetermined. TCRdb independently ran MiXCR on the 5' RACE reads; one entry per CDR3 protein. The table records 300,000 to 450,000 distinct CDR3 sequences, about 8.3% of them present only once. This entry comes from a study of T cells after yellow fever vaccination. General observations from the study: Detected again after the booster were most primary-vaccination clones, at almost 97% CD4 and 80% to 90% CD8. A small share of clonotypes appeared in both CD4 and CD8 compartments.

Specimen: PBMCs, collected roughly 46 days after the first yellow fever vaccination. The receptor comes from a man younger than 30 who received the YFV17D yellow fever vaccine.

DNA of the CDR3: TGTGCCAGTACCCGCGCGGCGGGGGTAAGCACAGATACGCAGTATTTT. Protein sequence: CASTRAAGVSTDTQYF. The chain carries TRBV19 and TRBJ2-3; the match to TRBD2 covers 7 bases. Germline CDR1 LNHDA, CDR2 SQIVND (reference sequence). J lost 0 bases, V lost 7 bases, and 10 bases had no gene match. This CDR3 has 16 residues.